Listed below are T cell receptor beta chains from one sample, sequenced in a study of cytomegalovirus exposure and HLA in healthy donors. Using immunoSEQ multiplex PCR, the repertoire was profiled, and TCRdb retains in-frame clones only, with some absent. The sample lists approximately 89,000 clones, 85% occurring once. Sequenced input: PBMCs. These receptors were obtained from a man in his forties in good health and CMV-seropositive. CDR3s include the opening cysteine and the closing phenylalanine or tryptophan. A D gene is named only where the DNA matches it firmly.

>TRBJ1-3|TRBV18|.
CASSPGQSFSGNTIYF
TGTGCCAGCTCACCCGGACAGTCTTTCTCTGGAAACACCATATATTTT
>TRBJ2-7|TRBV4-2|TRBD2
CASSQETSGSEQYF
TGTGCCAGCAGCCAGGAGACTAGCGGGAGCGAGCAGTACTTC
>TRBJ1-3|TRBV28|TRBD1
CASTWGQGALGNTIYF
TGTGCCAGCACCTGGGGACAGGGGGCGCTAGGAAACACCATATATTTT
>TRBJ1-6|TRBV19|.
CASSIGRFAGPLHF
TGTGCCAGTAGTATAGGGAGGTTCGCGGGACCCCTCCACTTT
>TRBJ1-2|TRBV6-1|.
CASSPLGTRWGYTF
TGTGCCAGCAGTCCTCTAGGAACTCGCTGGGGCTACACCTTC
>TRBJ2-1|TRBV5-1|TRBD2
CASSPVIAGVGNEQFF
TGCGCCAGCAGCCCTGTAATAGCGGGAGTCGGGAATGAGCAGTTCTTC
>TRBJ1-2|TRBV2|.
CASGGLKGGGYTF
TGTGCCAGCGGAGGACTTAAAGGAGGAGGCTACACCTTC
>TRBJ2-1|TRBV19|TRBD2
CASTATSGGPNEQFF
TGTGCCAGTACCGCGACTAGCGGGGGGCCCAATGAGCAGTTCTTC
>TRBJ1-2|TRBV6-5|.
CASSLQPIHGYTF
TGTGCCAGCAGTTTACAACCCATCCATGGCTACACCTTC
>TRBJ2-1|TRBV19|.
CASSIPRGGNEQFF
TGTGCCAGTAGTATTCCCCGCGGTGGGAATGAGCAGTTCTTC